This is a list of T cell receptor beta chains from one sample in a study of cytomegalovirus exposure and HLA in healthy donors. The protocol was immunoSEQ multiplex PCR, while the TCRdb copy is restricted to in-frame clones and leaves out a portion. This sample yields tens of thousands of clones, of which 70% to 80% are seen a single time; roughly 2.5% belongs to the top ten. The sequenced sample was PBMCs. Every receptor here comes from a man aged 25 to 40 in good health and CMV-seronegative. Both conserved end residues are part of each CDR3. The D gene is left open where the match is weak. Where a row states a size, it is once, few, many or the class of an expanded clone; other rows omit it.

j_call d_call clone_size v_call cdr3_nt cdr3_aa
TRBJ2-5 . . TRBV7-2 TGTGCCAGCAGCTTAGACCGCCCACTTGCGGGGACCCAAGAGACCCAGTACTTC CASSLDRPLAGTQETQYF
TRBJ2-1 TRBD2 . TRBV5-1 TGCGCCAGCAGCTTGGCCGGGAGGGACAATGAGCAGTTCTTC CASSLAGRDNEQFF
TRBJ1-4 TRBD1 few TRBV7-9 TGTGCCAGCAGCCCCCCGGGACAGGAGAAACTGTTTTTT CASSPPGQEKLFF
TRBJ2-1 TRBD2 . TRBV9 TGTGCCAGCAGCGTAGGCGGGACTAGCGGGAGTCATGAGCAGTTCTTC CASSVGGTSGSHEQFF
TRBJ2-3 TRBD2 . TRBV5-6 TGTGCCAGCAGCTTCGCTAGCGGGGGGGTAACAGATACGCAGTATTTT CASSFASGGVTDTQYF
TRBJ2-2 . . TRBV5-1 TGCGCCAGCAGTTTTACAGGCGAGAACACCGGGGAGCTGTTTTTT CASSFTGENTGELFF
TRBJ1-1 . . TRBV29-1 TGCAGCGGATCCGTTGGGGGGACTGAAGCTTTCTTT CSGSVGGTEAFF
TRBJ2-7 TRBD2 . TRBV29-1 TGCAGCGTTGAAAGTGCGGGGGGCTTCTACGAGCAGTACTTC CSVESAGGFYEQYF
TRBJ1-4 . . TRBV5-8 TGTGCCAGCAACAGGGAGGGAGGGAATGAAAAACTGTTTTTT CASNREGGNEKLFF
TRBJ2-3 . . TRBV4-1 TGCGCCAGCAGCACGGGGGGCGGTGCTTGGGATACGCAGTATTTT CASSTGGGAWDTQYF
TRBJ1-1 . . TRBV6-5 TGTGCCAGCAGTTACTCAGGGGCGGGGACTGAAGCTTTCTTT CASSYSGAGTEAFF
TRBJ2-5 TRBD2 . TRBV5-1 TGCGCCAGCAGCGGAGCGGGGGTAGGAGAGACCCAGTACTTC CASSGAGVGETQYF
TRBJ1-1 TRBD1 few TRBV10-3 TGTGCCATCAGGGCAGGGGGCACTGAAGCTTTCTTT CAIRAGGTEAFF
TRBJ2-1 TRBD2 . TRBV19 TGTGCCAGTAGTACCCAGACTAGCGGGGTGGAGCAGTTCTTC CASSTQTSGVEQFF
TRBJ2-7 . few TRBV6-5 TGTGCCAGCAGTTACGGGGTCAGGGGCTACGAGCAGTACTTC CASSYGVRGYEQYF
TRBJ1-1 . once TRBV9 TGTGCCAGCAGCGTAGGGGCAGCCGTGAACACTGAAGCTTTCTTT CASSVGAAVNTEAFF
TRBJ2-5 . . TRBV7-9 TGTGCCAGCAGCTTAGTGCGCGGGGCAGAGACCCAGTACTTC CASSLVRGAETQYF
TRBJ1-2 . . TRBV27 TGTGCCAGCAGTTTTTCCCGGGTAGCTAACTATGGCTACACCTTC CASSFSRVANYGYTF
TRBJ2-2 . few TRBV19 TGTGCCAGTAGTATCTCCCAGGCGAACACCGGGGAGCTGTTTTTT CASSISQANTGELFF
TRBJ2-3 . few TRBV5-6 TGTGCCAGCAGCCCGGTGGCGGGGATAGGAGTTTATACGCAGTATTTT CASSPVAGIGVYTQYF
TRBJ1-5 TRBD1 . TRBV4-1 TGCGCCAGCAGCCTCTCACAGGGGGCACAGCAGCCCCAGCATTTT CASSLSQGAQQPQHF
TRBJ1-2 . . TRBV5-5 TGTGCCAGCAGTTCCTTAGGGGGATTCTATGGCTACACCTTC CASSSLGGFYGYTF